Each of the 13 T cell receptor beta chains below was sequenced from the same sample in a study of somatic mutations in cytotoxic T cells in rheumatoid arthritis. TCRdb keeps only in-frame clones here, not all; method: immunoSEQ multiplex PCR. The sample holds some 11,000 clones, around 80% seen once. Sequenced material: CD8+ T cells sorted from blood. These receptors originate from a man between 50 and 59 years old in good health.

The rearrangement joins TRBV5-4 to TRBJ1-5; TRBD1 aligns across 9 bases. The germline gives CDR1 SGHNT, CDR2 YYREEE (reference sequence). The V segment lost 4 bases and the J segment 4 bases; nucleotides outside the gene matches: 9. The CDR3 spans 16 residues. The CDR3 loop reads CASSPYLGTGNQPQHF. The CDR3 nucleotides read TGTGCCAGCAGCCCATATCTAGGGACAGGGAATCAGCCCCAGCATTTT.

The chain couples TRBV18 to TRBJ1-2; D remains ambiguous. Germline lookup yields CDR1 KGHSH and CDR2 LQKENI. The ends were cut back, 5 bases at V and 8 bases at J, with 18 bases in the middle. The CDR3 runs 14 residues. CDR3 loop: CASSSPGEGIGYTF. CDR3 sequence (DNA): TGTGCCAGCTCATCTCCTGGGGAGGGTATCGGCTACACCTTC.

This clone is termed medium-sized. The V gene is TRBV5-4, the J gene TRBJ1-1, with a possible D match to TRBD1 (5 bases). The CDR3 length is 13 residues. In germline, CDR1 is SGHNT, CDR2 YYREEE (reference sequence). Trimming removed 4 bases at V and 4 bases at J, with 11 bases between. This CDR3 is CASSGWGGTEAFF. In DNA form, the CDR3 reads TGTGCCAGCAGCGGGTGGGGGGGCACTGAAGCTTTCTTT.

In nucleotides, the CDR3 is TGCAGCGTTGTGCTAGGACAGAGATTATATGGCTACACCTTC. Protein: CSVVLGQRLYGYTF. The chain joins TRBV29-1 to TRBJ1-2, with D tentatively TRBD1 (6 bases). The V gene's germline CDR1 is SQVTM and CDR2 ANQGSEA. The V end lost 4 bases, the J end lost 5 bases, and 17 bases lay between the germline ends. The CDR3 length is 14 residues. Based on the CDR3 plus reference TRBV29-1 and TRBJ1-2, the full variable domain is SAVISQKPSRDICQRGTSLTIQCQVDSQVTMMFWYRQQPGQSLTLIATANQGSEATYESGFVIDKFPISRPNLTFSTLTVSNMSPEDSSIYLCSVVLGQRLYGYTFGSGTRLTVV.

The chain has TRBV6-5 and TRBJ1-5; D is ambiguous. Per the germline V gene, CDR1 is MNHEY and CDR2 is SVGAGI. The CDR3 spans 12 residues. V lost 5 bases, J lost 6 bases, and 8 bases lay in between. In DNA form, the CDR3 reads TGTGCCAGCAGTCCTCCGGGTCAGCCCCAGCATTTT. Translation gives CASSPPGQPQHF.

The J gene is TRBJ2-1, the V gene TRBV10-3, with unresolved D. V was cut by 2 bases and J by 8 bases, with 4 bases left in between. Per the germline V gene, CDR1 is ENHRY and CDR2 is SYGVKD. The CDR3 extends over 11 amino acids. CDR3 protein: CAISEAHEQFF. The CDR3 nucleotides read TGTGCCATCAGTGAGGCGCATGAGCAGTTCTTC.

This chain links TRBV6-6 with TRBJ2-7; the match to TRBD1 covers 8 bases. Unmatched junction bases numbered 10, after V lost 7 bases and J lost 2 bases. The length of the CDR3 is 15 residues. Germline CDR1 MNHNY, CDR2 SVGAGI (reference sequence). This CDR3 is CASTPTGAPTYEQYV. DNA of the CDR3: TGTGCCAGCACTCCGACAGGGGCCCCAACCTACGAGCAGTACGTC.

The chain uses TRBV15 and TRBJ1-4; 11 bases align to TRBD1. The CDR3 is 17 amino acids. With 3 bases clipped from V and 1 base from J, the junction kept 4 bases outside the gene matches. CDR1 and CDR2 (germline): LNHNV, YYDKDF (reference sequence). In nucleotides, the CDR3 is TGTGCCACCAGCAGGGGGGACAGGGGGATAACTAATGAAAAACTGTTTTTT. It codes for CATSRGDRGITNEKLFF.

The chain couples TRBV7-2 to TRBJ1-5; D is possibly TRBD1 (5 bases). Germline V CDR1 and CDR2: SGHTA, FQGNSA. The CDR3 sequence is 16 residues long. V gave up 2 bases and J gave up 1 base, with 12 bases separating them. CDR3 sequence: CASSLLVAGSNQPQHF. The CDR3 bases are TGTGCCAGCAGCTTACTGGTGGCAGGGAGCAATCAGCCCCAGCATTTT.

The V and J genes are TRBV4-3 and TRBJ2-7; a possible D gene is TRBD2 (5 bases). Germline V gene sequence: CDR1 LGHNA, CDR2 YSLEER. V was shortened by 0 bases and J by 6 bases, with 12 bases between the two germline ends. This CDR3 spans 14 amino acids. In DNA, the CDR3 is TGCGCCAGCAGCCAAGAGCCACTAGGAGTCGAGCAGTACTTC. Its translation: CASSQEPLGVEQYF.

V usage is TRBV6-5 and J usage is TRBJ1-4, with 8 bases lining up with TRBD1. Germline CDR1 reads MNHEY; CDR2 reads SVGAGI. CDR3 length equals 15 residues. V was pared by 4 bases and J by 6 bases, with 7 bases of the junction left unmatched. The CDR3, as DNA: TGTGCCAGCAGTTCCCCTGACAGGGGAGATGAAAAACTGTTTTTT. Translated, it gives CASSSPDRGDEKLFF.

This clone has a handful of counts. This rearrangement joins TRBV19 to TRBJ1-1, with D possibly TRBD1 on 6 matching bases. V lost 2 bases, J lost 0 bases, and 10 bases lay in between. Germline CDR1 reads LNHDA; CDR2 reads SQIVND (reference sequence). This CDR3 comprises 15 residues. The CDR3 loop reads CASSISTGMNTEAFF. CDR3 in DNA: TGTGCCAGTAGTATATCGACAGGAATGAACACTGAAGCTTTCTTT.

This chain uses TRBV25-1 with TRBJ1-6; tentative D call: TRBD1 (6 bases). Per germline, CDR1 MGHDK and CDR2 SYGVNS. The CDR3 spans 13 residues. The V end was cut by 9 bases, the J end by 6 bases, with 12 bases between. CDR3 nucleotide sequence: TGTGCCAGAGCAGGGGAGGCTAATTCACCCCTCCACTTT. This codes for CARAGEANSPLHF.